This T cell receptor (beta chain) was retrieved from a study of cytomegalovirus exposure and HLA in healthy donors. The CDR3 is made up of 14 amino acids. Germline CDR1 is SGHAT and CDR2 is FQNNGV. V lost 5 bases to trimming and J lost 12 bases, with 22 bases between them. Primers: 60 Vbeta forward and 13 Jbeta reverse. Libraries were prepared by immunoSEQ multiplex PCR; TCRdb keeps only in-frame clonotypes and omits some of them. The sample lists about 120,000 clones, 65% to 90% occurring once. The sequenced material came from PBMCs. The clonotype was recovered from a man between 25 and 39 years old in good health and CMV-seronegative. The chain has TRBV11-2 and TRBJ2-5, with a possible D match to TRBD1 (5 bases). The CDR3 DNA reads TGTGCCAGCAGCCTATTCGATGGGGCCCGGAGTGAGTACTTC. Protein: CASSLFDGARSEYF.